Presented here are 30 T cell receptor beta chains from one specimen sequenced in a study of blood T cell repertoires in COVID-19. Measured with immunoSEQ multiplex PCR; TCRdb has only the in-frame clones, and not every one. The sample lists fewer than 250,000 clones; about 84% were seen once. The sequenced sample was peripheral blood. All receptors derive from a woman older than 75 with COVID-19, enrolled during active disease.

CDR3 in amino acids: CASSQEGTAYNEQFF. CDR3 DNA sequence: TGCGCCAGCAGCCAAGAGGGGACAGCGTACAATGAGCAGTTCTTC. V usage is TRBV4-1 and J usage is TRBJ2-1; 7 positions match TRBD1. Germline V gives CDR1 MGHRA, CDR2 YSYEKL. V lost 0 bases to trimming and J lost 4 bases; unmatched junction nucleotides: 3. The CDR3 extends over 15 amino acids.

The J gene is TRBJ2-1, the V gene TRBV7-9; TRBD1 matches 11 bases. Germline CDR1 and CDR2: SEHNR and FQNEAQ (reference sequence). The V gene end was trimmed by 5 bases and the J gene end by 8 bases; junction bases not matched to a gene: 5. The CDR3 loop spans 14 amino acids. The CDR3 loop reads CASSLGQGADEQFF. CDR3 coding DNA: TGTGCCAGCAGCCTAGGACAGGGGGCGGATGAGCAGTTCTTC.

The chain couples TRBV3-1 (or the pseudogene TRBV3-2) to TRBJ2-1; D possibly corresponds to TRBD2 (6 bases). This CDR3 spans 14 amino acids. Germline CDR1 and CDR2: LGHDT and YNNKEL (reference sequence). V lost 4 bases, J lost 10 bases, and 17 bases lay in between. CDR3 in DNA: TGTGCCAGCAGCCCTATCCGGGAGCCAGGAGAGCAGTTCTTC. This translates into CASSPIREPGEQFF.

V and J are TRBV7-9 and TRBJ2-7; D unresolved. Per the germline V gene, CDR1 is SEHNR and CDR2 is FQNEAQ (reference sequence). Trimming removed 4 bases from V and 6 bases from J, with 10 bases in between. This CDR3 is built from 12 residues. This chain's CDR3 is CASSYSTVEQYF. CDR3 bases: TGTGCCAGCAGCTACTCTACAGTCGAGCAGTACTTC.

This rearrangement joins TRBV3-1 (or the pseudogene TRBV3-2) to TRBJ2-3, with TRBD2 matching over 10 bases. The germline V gene encodes CDR1 LGHDT and CDR2 YNNKEL (reference sequence). This CDR3 region has 15 residues. J gave up 1 base and V 4 bases, and 2 bases lay outside the gene matches. In nucleotides, the CDR3 is TGTGCCAGCAGCCCAGGACTAGCGGGCACAGATACGCAGTATTTT. Protein sequence: CASSPGLAGTDTQYF.

The chain couples TRBV6-5 to TRBJ2-5; the match to TRBD2 covers 9 bases. The J segment lost 2 bases and the V segment lost 6 bases, leaving 7 bases of the junction unmatched. Germline V gene data show CDR1 as MNHEY and CDR2 as SVGAGI. The CDR3 spans 15 residues. CDR3 nucleotide sequence: TGTGCCAGCAGAGGACTAGCGAGGAGTCAAGAGACCCAGTACTTC. It is translated as CASRGLARSQETQYF.

The chain joins TRBV19 to TRBJ2-7; 7 bases agree with TRBD1. This CDR3 region has 13 residues. V trimming: 6 bases; J trimming: 5 bases; junction bases outside the gene matches: 7. Germline V gene data show CDR1 as LNHDA and CDR2 as SQIVND (reference sequence). Here the CDR3 reads CASRNRGGNEQYV. Written as DNA, the CDR3 is TGTGCCAGTAGGAACAGGGGCGGCAACGAGCAGTACGTC.

The chain employs TRBV18 and TRBJ1-1; D gene ambiguous. CDR1 and CDR2 from the germline V gene are KGHSH and LQKENI. V was shortened by 9 bases and J by 1 base, with 12 bases between the two germline ends. This CDR3 is built from 13 residues. CDR3 region: CASFPQANTEAFF. As DNA, the CDR3 is TGTGCCAGTTTCCCGCAGGCGAACACTGAAGCTTTCTTT.

This clone was detected only a few times. This chain connects TRBV2 to TRBJ1-1, with D possibly TRBD1 on 5 matching bases. Germline V gene sequence: CDR1 SNHLY, CDR2 FYNNEI. The CDR3 covers 15 residues. V lost 6 bases to trimming and J lost 2 bases, with 16 bases between them. CDR3 residues: CASSLQGSINTEAFF. Written as DNA, the CDR3 is TGTGCCAGCAGCCTCCAGGGCAGTATCAACACTGAAGCTTTCTTT.

CDR3 loop: CASSSQAGSGITYEQYF. In DNA form, the CDR3 reads TGTGCCAGCAGCTCCCAAGCGGGTAGCGGGATAACCTACGAGCAGTACTTC. The chain links TRBV7-9 to TRBJ2-7; 8 bases fit TRBD2. CDR1 and CDR2 (germline): SEHNR, FQNEAQ (reference sequence). This CDR3 has 17 residues. V dropped 4 bases and J dropped 2; count of bases not matched to a gene: 13.

This clone appeared once. V gene TRBV10-3 combines with J gene TRBJ1-4; 7 nucleotides agree with TRBD1. CDR3 length: 13 amino acids. Trimming removed 10 bases from V and 4 bases from J; junction bases left unmatched: 6. Germline CDR1 is ENHRY and CDR2 is SYGVKD. CDR3 in DNA: TGTGCCACACGGGACAGTAATAATGAAAAACTGTTTTTT. As protein: CATRDSNNEKLFF.

The rearrangement links TRBV7-6 to TRBJ1-5; no reliable D call. V gave up 4 bases and J gave up 4 bases, with 11 bases separating them. CDR1 is SGHVS, CDR2 FNYEAQ, per germline. This CDR3 comprises 14 residues. This chain's CDR3 is CASSSNAGNQPQHF. CDR3 nucleotides: TGTGCCAGCAGCTCTAATGCGGGAAATCAGCCCCAGCATTTT.

This clone has a handful of counts. V usage is TRBV29-1 and J usage is TRBJ2-5, with 9 bases lining up with TRBD2. Losses at the gene ends were 8 bases for V and 1 base for J; bases not matched to a gene: 11. This CDR3 comprises 15 residues. In germline, CDR1 is SQVTM, CDR2 ANQGSEA. This chain's CDR3 is CSIQGASGTQETQYF. The DNA of the CDR3 is TGCAGCATCCAAGGGGCTAGCGGGACCCAAGAGACCCAGTACTTC.

This clone came up a few times. This chain links TRBV27 with TRBJ1-6, with 7 bases matching TRBD1. V trimming: 6 bases; J trimming: 6 bases; junction bases outside the gene matches: 2. The CDR3 runs to 13 residues. Germline values: CDR1 MNHEY, CDR2 SMNVEV (reference sequence). CDR3 residues: CASRTGSNSPLHF. DNA for the CDR3: TGTGCCAGCAGGACAGGGAGTAATTCACCCCTCCACTTT.

Concerning this clone: The junction departs from the called germline gene at one end, perhaps through a read error. The V and J genes are TRBV7-7 and TRBJ2-2; D remains unclear. The V gene's germline CDR1 is SSHAT and CDR2 FNYEAQ (reference sequence). This CDR3 comprises 16 residues. The DNA of the CDR3 is TGTGCTAGCAGCCCCCTCCTGGCTGCGAACACCGGGGAGCTGTTTTTT. Translated, it gives CASSPLLAANTGELFF.

A single count supports this clone. The J gene is TRBJ1-2, the V gene TRBV7-9; D possibly corresponds to TRBD1 (6 bases). Germline loops: CDR1 SEHNR, CDR2 FQNEAQ (reference sequence). The CDR3 is 14 residues long. V shed 1 base and J shed 2 bases, with 8 bases lying between them. CDR3 in DNA: TGTGCCAGCAGCTTAGGACAGGCGAACTATGGCTACACCTTC. Residues: CASSLGQANYGYTF.

V gene TRBV28 combines with J gene TRBJ1-5, with 7 bases fitting TRBD1. This CDR3 comprises 15 residues. Germline V lookup: CDR1 MDHEN, CDR2 SYDVKM. The V gene end was trimmed by 5 bases and the J gene end by 4 bases; junction bases not matched to a gene: 8. DNA for the CDR3: TGTGCCAGCAGTCGTACAGGGGCGAGGAATCAGCCCCAGCATTTT. It translates to CASSRTGARNQPQHF.

V usage is TRBV5-6 and J usage is TRBJ2-3; tentatively, D is TRBD1 (5 bases). The CDR3 extends over 14 amino acids. V lost 2 bases to trimming and J lost 6 bases, with 13 bases between them. Germline V gives CDR1 SGHDT, CDR2 YYEEEE. CDR3 sequence (DNA): TGTGCCAGCAGCTTTGGCCAGGGTTTCGATACGCAGTATTTT. It is translated as CASSFGQGFDTQYF.

CDR3 region: CASSLPDRGKGNSPLHF. CDR3 DNA sequence: TGTGCCAGCAGCTTACCCGACAGGGGGAAGGGTAATTCACCCCTCCACTTT. The chain carries TRBV7-9 and TRBJ1-6; TRBD1 matches 9 bases. Germline V gene lookup returns CDR1 SEHNR and CDR2 FQNEAQ (reference sequence). The CDR3 consists of 17 residues. The J segment lost 6 bases and the V segment lost 2 bases, leaving 8 bases of the junction unmatched. Full variable domain (outside the CDR3, taken from reference TRBV7-9 and TRBJ1-6): DTGVSQNPRHKITKRGQNVTFRCDPISEHNRLYWYRQTLGQGPEFLTYFQNEAQLEKSRLLSDRFSAERPKGSFSTLEIQRTEQGDSAMYLCASSLPDRGKGNSPLHFGNGTRLTVT.

Comments on this clone: Within the sample, other DNA sequences also encode this same CDR3. The rearrangement uses TRBV5-1 and TRBJ2-5; weak D call: TRBD1 (6 bases). Germline V lookup: CDR1 SGHRS, CDR2 YFSETQ. V was cut by 2 bases and J by 4 bases, with 9 bases left in between. The CDR3 contains 13 residues. CDR3 sequence: CASSLQGGETQYF. For the CDR3, the DNA is TGCGCCAGCAGCTTACAGGGTGGAGAGACCCAGTACTTC.

This clone appeared once. The chain links TRBV11-2 to TRBJ1-5; 8 bases fit TRBD1. The CDR3 has 13 amino acids. The germline V gene has CDR1 SGHAT and CDR2 FQNNGV. CDR3 residues: CATGTGTNQPQHF. The CDR3 region has the DNA TGTGCTACCGGGACAGGAACAAATCAGCCCCAGCATTTT.

V usage is TRBV5-1 and J usage is TRBJ1-1; TRBD1 matches 7 bases. With V trimmed by 5 bases and J by 4 bases, 11 bases remained unmatched. This CDR3 region has 15 residues. Germline assignment: CDR1 SGHRS and CDR2 YFSETQ. CDR3 bases: TGCGCCAGCAGTCCCACCGGGACAGTACGCACTGAAGCTTTCTTT. Protein: CASSPTGTVRTEAFF.

The gene calls are TRBV6-2 or TRBV6-3 and TRBJ1-1; TRBD1 agrees at 7 bases. The CDR3 has 15 residues. V shed 0 bases and J 4 bases; nucleotides not matched to a gene: 5. Looked up from germline, CDR1 is MNHEY and CDR2 is SVGEGT. The CDR3 protein is CASSYSMAGGTEAFF. The CDR3 nucleotides read TGTGCCAGCAGTTACTCGATGGCAGGGGGCACTGAAGCTTTCTTT.

As regards this clone: Germline and junction disagree at one end, which may indicate a read error. The chain uses TRBV7-9 and TRBJ1-2; 9 bases match TRBD1. The germline V gene encodes CDR1 SEHNR and CDR2 FQNEAQ (reference sequence). The CDR3 has 11 residues. The CDR3 loop is CASGSPGQGSF. The CDR3 nucleotides are TGTGCCAGCGGATCCCCGGGACAGGGCTCCTTC.

The chain combines TRBV6-1 with TRBJ1-1; D gene ambiguous. The CDR3 consists of 14 residues. The V and J ends lost 0 bases and 11 bases respectively, with 16 bases between them. Germline CDR1 reads MNHNS; CDR2 reads SASEGT. The CDR3 sequence is CASSEALVGNRAFF. DNA for the CDR3: TGTGCCAGCAGTGAAGCATTAGTCGGGAATAGGGCTTTCTTT.

The V and J genes are TRBV3-1 (or the pseudogene TRBV3-2) and TRBJ2-7; 8 bases map to TRBD1. This CDR3 comprises 14 residues. Germline-derived CDR1 and CDR2 are LGHDT and YNNKEL (reference sequence). Unmatched junction bases numbered 3, after V lost 4 bases and J lost 1 base. The CDR3 spells CASSPGGSSYEQYV. The CDR3 coding sequence is TGTGCCAGCAGCCCAGGGGGCTCTTCCTACGAGCAGTACGTC.

This clone has just one count. This chain joins TRBV15 and TRBJ1-4, with D maybe TRBD1 (5 bases). Between the trimmed V and J ends, which lost 2 bases and 2 bases, there was a span of 9 bases. Germline CDR1 reads LNHNV; CDR2 reads YYDKDF (reference sequence). The CDR3 is 15 amino acids. The CDR3 protein is CATSRLGVTNEKLFF. Here the CDR3 DNA reads TGTGCCACCAGCAGACTAGGGGTTACTAATGAAAAACTGTTTTTT.

The DNA for the CDR3 is TGTGCCAGTAGTATAACTAGCGTTACCGAGCAGTACTTC. Its translation is CASSITSVTEQYF. The chain combines TRBV19 with TRBJ2-7; the match to TRBD2 covers 7 bases. The germline V gene has CDR1 LNHDA and CDR2 SQIVND (reference sequence). CDR3 length: 13 residues. Trimming took 2 bases from V and 6 from J; bases not matched to a gene: 4. Drawing the rest from reference TRBV19 and TRBJ2-7, the complete variable domain is DGGITQSPKYLFRKEGQNVTLSCEQNLNHDAMYWYRQDPGQGLRLIYYSQIVNDFQKGDIAEGYSVSREKKESFPLTVTSAQKNPTAFYLCASSITSVTEQYFGPGTRLTVT.

The V call is TRBV18, the J call TRBJ2-1; possibly TRBD1 for D (5 bases). The V and J ends lost 3 bases and 3 bases respectively, with 12 bases between them. Germline V gene lookup returns CDR1 KGHSH and CDR2 LQKENI. This CDR3 has 15 residues. CDR3 DNA: TGTGCCAGCTCACCGAACTCAGGGATCTACAATGAGCAGTTCTTC. It yields the protein CASSPNSGIYNEQFF. Using reference TRBV18 and TRBJ2-1 for the parts outside the CDR3, the full variable domain is NAGVMQNPRHLVRRRGQEARLRCSPMKGHSHVYWYRQLPEEGLKFMVYLQKENIIDESGMPKERFSAEFPKEGPSILRIQQVVRGDSAAYFCASSPNSGIYNEQFFGPGTRLTVL.

The V gene is TRBV5-1, the J gene TRBJ2-1; a weak D match, TRBD1 (6 bases). Trimming stripped 3 bases from V and 6 bases from J, with 16 bases between. The length of the CDR3 is 15 residues. Per germline, CDR1 SGHRS and CDR2 YFSETQ. The CDR3 region has the DNA TGCGCCAGCAGCTCCGAGGGGACAATCAGCAATGAGCAGTTCTTC. Encoded protein: CASSSEGTISNEQFF. The full variable domain, with the rest looked up from reference TRBV5-1 and TRBJ2-1, is KAGVTQTPRYLIKTRGQQVTLSCSPISGHRSVSWYQQTPGQGLQFLFEYFSETQRNKGNFPGRFSGRQFSNSRSEMNVSTLELGDSALYLCASSSEGTISNEQFFGPGTRLTVL.